This T cell receptor beta chain was captured by sequencing in a study of T cell responses to AZD1222 COVID-19 vaccine. Overall study context: Combined were second doses at about 4 or about 12 weeks. Study-level results: Most donors were white British, females outnumbered males, and clonal diversity was possibly underestimated. After the peak T cell response, and only then, were repertoires sampled. Mapped onto spike, vaccine-associated CD4 TCRs spanned it and were dominant at 160-218 and 743-854.

CDR3 length: 14 residues. The V and J ends lost 1 base and 4 bases respectively, with 12 bases between them. Germline CDR1 and CDR2: SGHDT and YYEEEE. On this clone: Its antigen is currently unknown.

Only in-frame clones appear in the TCRdb table, and some are missing; sequencing was by immunoSEQ multiplex PCR. The sample has under 150,000 clones; around 90% are singletons. This receptor was obtained from an adult in good health. This sample comprised peripheral blood, obtained on day 0 of AZD1222 vaccination. The chain has TRBV5-6 and TRBJ2-7; TRBD2 is a possible D gene (7 bases). CDR3 in amino acids: CASSLQGRGYEQYF. As DNA, the CDR3 is TGTGCCAGCAGCTTGCAGGGGAGGGGATACGAGCAGTACTTC.